The 7 T cell receptor beta chains in this list originate from one sample, sequenced in a study of regulatory T cells in long-lasting Graves disease. Stated time point: persistent/refractory GD, antithyroid drugs over 5 years with positive TRAb. Preparation of the TCR library used RNA extracted from PBMCs. Arm-PCR of CDR3 regions and iRepertoire HTBI primers were used to build TCR beta libraries. TCRdb ran MiXCR on the multiplex PCR reads and lists one entry per CDR3 protein. Counted here are hundreds of thousands of distinct CDR3 sequences, roughly a fifth occurring once; the ten biggest clones make up around 30%. The specimen was peripheral blood mononuclear cells (PBMCs), collected when the disease was refractory, from a patient treated with antithyroid drugs. These receptor sequences come from a female donor with Graves disease.

Details on this clonotype: The junction departs from the called germline gene at one end, perhaps through a read error. The CDR3 spells CASTIYGDQPQHF. The CDR3, as DNA: TGTGCCAGTACTATATATGGGGATCAGCCCCAGCATTTT. This chain connects TRBV19 to TRBJ1-5; D gene ambiguous. The CDR3 is 13 residues long. CDR1 is LNHDA and CDR2 is SQIVND in the germline V gene (reference sequence).

This clonotype appeared many times. The chain joins TRBV19 to TRBJ2-2; 8 bases align to TRBD1. The CDR3 sequence is 21 residues long. Germline CDR1 and CDR2: LNHDA and SQIVND (reference sequence). Trimming cost V 3 bases and J 6 bases; bases outside gene matches: 24. The CDR3 DNA sequence: TGTGCCAGTAGTATGCTGACGTGGCGGTTGACCAGGGGGCGAGGTCCCGGGGAGCTGTTTTTT. The encoded protein is CASSMLTWRLTRGRGPGELFF.

A few counts support this clonotype. The V and J genes are TRBV28 and TRBJ1-5, with D maybe TRBD1 (6 bases). The CDR3 length is 14 residues. Germline values: CDR1 MDHEN, CDR2 SYDVKM. Trimming shortened V by 5 bases and J by 6 bases, and 14 bases separated the two germline ends. The CDR3 here is CASSGGAQGQPQHF. In DNA, the CDR3 is TGTGCCAGCAGTGGGGGGGCGCAGGGTCAGCCCCAGCATTTT.

This clonotype has at least ten counts. This chain uses TRBV28 with TRBJ2-4; D not resolved. V lost 2 bases, J lost 6 bases, and 5 bases lay in between. Germline V lookup: CDR1 MDHEN, CDR2 SYDVKM. This CDR3 comprises 12 residues. The CDR3: CASSLKGNIQYF. CDR3 sequence (DNA): TGTGCCAGCAGTTTAAAGGGAAACATTCAGTACTTC.

This sequence joins TRBV7-2 and TRBJ2-3; D uncertain. The V end lost 5 bases, the J end lost 4 bases, and 19 bases lay between the germline ends. In germline, CDR1 is SGHTA, CDR2 FQGNSA. CDR3 length equals 16 residues. The CDR3: CASSHWSRRTADTQYF. The CDR3, as DNA: TGTGCCAGCAGCCATTGGTCTCGGCGGACGGCAGATACGCAGTATTTT.

This clonotype has a handful of counts. V gene TRBV6-1 combines with J gene TRBJ2-7; 9 nucleotides line up with TRBD1. Germline V gene data show CDR1 as MNHNS and CDR2 as SASEGT. The CDR3 is 16 residues long. V was pared by 2 bases and J by 3 bases, with 8 bases of the junction left unmatched. CDR3: CASSELNNRGLYEQYF. The CDR3 DNA follows: TGTGCCAGCAGTGAACTTAATAACAGGGGGCTCTACGAGCAGTACTTC.

The chain uses TRBV12-3 or TRBV12-4 and TRBJ2-3; no reliable D call. Trimming took 2 bases from V and 5 from J, leaving 8 bases between them. The CDR3 runs 13 residues. DNA of the CDR3: TGTGCCAGCAGTTTAAGCCTGGAAGATACGCAGTATTTT. The encoded protein is CASSLSLEDTQYF.